This entry is about one T cell receptor beta chain. This sample is drawn from a study of regulatory T cells in long-lasting Graves disease. Trimming left V 6 bases short and J 4 bases short, with 5 bases between. CDR1 SNHLY and CDR2 FYNNEI come from the germline V gene. The CDR3 contains 11 residues. Regarding time point: persistent/refractory GD, antithyroid drugs over 5 years with positive TRAb. Making the TCR library involved RNA that had been extracted from PBMCs. Libraries of TCR beta came from iRepertoire HTBI primers plus Arm-PCR of CDR3 regions. Via MiXCR, TCRdb re-called the multiplex PCR reads, giving one row per CDR3 protein. The sample lists about 310,000 distinct CDR3 sequences, 20% to 25% seen once, with more than 50% in the top ten.

This specimen was peripheral blood mononuclear cells (PBMCs), taken when the disease was refractory, from a patient treated with antithyroid drugs. The receptor was derived from a female donor with Graves disease. The rearrangement uses TRBV2 and TRBJ2-3; no reliable D call. CDR3 region: CASRESDTQYF. The CDR3 nucleotides are TGTGCCAGCAGGGAGTCAGATACGCAGTATTTT.